This T cell receptor beta chain is drawn from a study of OX40 agonist ivuxolimab in advanced cancers. Study-wide context: Dose-escalation patients' cancers were hepatocellular carcinoma, melanoma, renal cell or head and neck cancer. Of mixed ages from about 20 to 85 and averaging 60 years, the group was roughly 85% male.

TCRdb's copy holds only in-frame clones and misses some; the assay was immunoSEQ multiplex PCR. This sample has nearly 25,000 clones; 78% occur once, and the top ten carry about 1.3%. V was pared by 6 bases and J by 8 bases, with 9 bases of the junction left unmatched. CDR3 length equals 13 residues. From germline, CDR1 is MNHEY and CDR2 SMNVEV (reference sequence). The TCR originated in an adult with an advanced solid tumor such as melanoma, head and neck, liver or kidney cancer. The V gene is TRBV27, the J gene TRBJ1-2; 7 nucleotides agree with TRBD1. The input for sequencing was CD4+ or CD8+ T cells sorted from blood, taken in a trial of the OX40 agonist ivuxolimab. The CDR3 nucleotides read TGTGCCAGCAGACTGGGACAGACTGGGGGCTACACCTTC. It specifies CASRLGQTGGYTF.